The next 20 T cell receptor beta chains were all read from a single sample in a study of a mutant IDH1 vaccine in newly diagnosed glioma. Some clones are missing from TCRdb's copy, which holds only in-frame ones; the method was immunoSEQ multiplex PCR. This table has just under 80,000 clones, 75% to 95% appearing once. Their target antigens are unknown. Sample time point: week 5, during vaccination. Each vaccine dose was 300 ug of mutant IDH1 20-mer peptide, with topical imiquimod. Source: PBMCs, taken from a glioma patient whose treatment included an IDH1 peptide vaccine. The source is a woman aged 45-59 years with glioma.

The V and J genes are TRBV18 and TRBJ2-1, with 15 bases identical to TRBD2. Germline V gene sequence: CDR1 KGHSH, CDR2 LQKENI. The CDR3 extends over 16 amino acids. The V gene end was trimmed by 4 bases and the J gene end by 4 bases; junction bases not matched to a gene: 2. The CDR3 DNA reads as TGTGCCAGCTCACAGGGACTAGCGGGAGGTTACAATGAGCAGTTCTTC. This encodes CASSQGLAGGYNEQFF.

This clone was seen a single time. J is TRBJ2-1 and V is TRBV19, with unresolved D. Between the trimmed V and J ends, which lost 6 bases and 2 bases, there was a span of 11 bases. The CDR3 sequence is 14 residues long. Germline CDR1 reads LNHDA; CDR2 reads SQIVND (reference sequence). The DNA of the CDR3 is TGTGCCAGTAGGCCCCAGGAGACCTACAATGAGCAGTTCTTC. Translated: CASRPQETYNEQFF.

This chain joins TRBV10-3 and TRBJ2-5; 9 bases map to TRBD2. Trimming removed 6 bases from V and 1 base from J; junction bases left unmatched: 6. This CDR3 region has 15 residues. The germline gives CDR1 ENHRY, CDR2 SYGVKD. The CDR3 DNA follows: TGTGCCATCAGGCCTAGCGGGACGGGCCAAGAGACCCAGTACTTC. Amino acids: CAIRPSGTGQETQYF.

The V and J genes are TRBV6-5 and TRBJ2-6; no reliable D call. The V end lost 2 bases, the J end lost 1 base, and 6 bases lay between the germline ends. The CDR3 contains 15 residues. Looked up from germline, CDR1 is MNHEY and CDR2 is SVGAGI. The CDR3 sequence: CASSYGWSGANVLTF. The CDR3 region has the DNA TGTGCCAGCAGTTACGGGTGGTCTGGGGCCAACGTCCTGACTTTC.

V is TRBV7-9 and J is TRBJ2-1, with TRBD1 as a possible D gene (6 bases). V dropped 0 bases and J dropped 8 bases, with 14 bases sitting between them. The CDR3 extends over 15 amino acids. Germline V gives CDR1 SEHNR, CDR2 FQNEAQ (reference sequence). The CDR3 loop is CASSLAGRGVDEQFF. CDR3 DNA sequence: TGTGCCAGCAGCTTAGCGGGCAGGGGTGTCGATGAGCAGTTCTTC.

The chain is built from TRBV2 and TRBJ1-4; unclear D gene. Germline V CDR1 and CDR2: SNHLY, FYNNEI. The CDR3 extends over 14 amino acids. Trimming shortened V by 8 bases and J by 5 bases, and 15 bases separated the two germline ends. CDR3: CASSLGRLNEKLFF. The CDR3 DNA is TGTGCCAGCTCCCTGGGGAGGCTAAATGAAAAACTGTTTTTT.

The chain has TRBV10-1 and TRBJ2-3; 8 positions agree with TRBD2. The germline CDR1 and CDR2 sequences are WNHNN and SYGVQD (reference sequence). J lost 5 bases, V lost 4 bases, and 11 bases had no gene match. The CDR3 consists of 16 residues. CDR3: CASSVASGTSQDTQYF. The CDR3 nucleotides are TGCGCCAGCAGTGTCGCCTCCGGGACTAGTCAAGATACGCAGTATTTT.

The V and J genes are TRBV7-3 and TRBJ2-1, with D possibly matching TRBD1 (5 bases). Germline V lookup: CDR1 SGHTA, CDR2 FQGTGA. Trimming pared 2 bases from V and 5 bases from J, leaving 10 bases between. The length of the CDR3 is 14 residues. CDR3 protein: CASSLQGSNNEQFF. CDR3 nucleotides: TGTGCCAGCAGCTTACAGGGAAGTAACAATGAGCAGTTCTTC. Supplemented by reference TRBV7-3 and TRBJ2-1, the full variable domain reads GAGVSQTPSNKVTEKGKYVELRCDPISGHTALYWYRQSLGQGPEFLIYFQGTGAADDSGLPNDRFFAVRPEGSVSTLKIQRTERGDSAVYLCASSLQGSNNEQFFGPGTRLTVL.

CDR3 sequence reads: CASSAGTSGSYEQYF. The CDR3 DNA reads TGTGCCAGCAGCGCCGGGACTAGCGGGAGCTACGAGCAGTACTTC. The rearrangement links TRBV7-9 to TRBJ2-7; TRBD2 matches at 14 bases. Trimming at V came to 5 bases and at J to 3 bases, leaving 3 bases not matched to a gene. Germline assignment: CDR1 SEHNR and CDR2 FQNEAQ (reference sequence). CDR3 size: 15 residues.

This chain's CDR3 is CASSSTGVHEQYF. For the CDR3, the DNA is TGTGCCAGCAGCTCGACAGGGGTGCACGAGCAGTACTTC. The V call is TRBV5-4, the J call TRBJ2-7; 8 nucleotides line up with TRBD1. Losses at the gene ends were 3 bases for V and 5 bases for J; bases not matched to a gene: 4. This CDR3 is 13 amino acids long. Looked up from germline, CDR1 is SGHNT and CDR2 is YYREEE (reference sequence).

The rearrangement links TRBV14 to TRBJ2-7; tentative D call: TRBD1 (6 bases). From germline, CDR1 is SGHDN and CDR2 FVKESK. The CDR3 consists of 15 residues. Between the trimmed V and J ends, which lost 2 bases and 4 bases, there was a span of 15 bases. The CDR3 region has the DNA TGTGCCAGCAGCCAATTACCAGGGGTAGGTTACGAGCAGTACTTC. Its translation: CASSQLPGVGYEQYF.

CDR3 sequence: CASSLRTPYGYTF. The DNA of the CDR3 is TGTGCCAGCAGTTTAAGGACACCGTATGGCTACACCTTC. The chain carries TRBV6-5 and TRBJ1-2; perhaps TRBD1 as D (5 bases). There are 13 residues in the CDR3. Per germline, CDR1 MNHEY and CDR2 SVGAGI. Trimming left V 4 bases short and J 5 bases short, with 11 bases between.

CDR3 sequence reads: CAWSVGRLSGNTIYF. The CDR3 DNA follows: TGTGCCTGGAGTGTGGGCCGGCTCTCTGGAAACACCATATATTTT. The chain recombines TRBV30 with TRBJ1-3; D gene uncertain. V was shortened by 0 bases and J by 0 bases, with 9 bases between the two germline ends. CDR3 length: 15 amino acids. The germline gives CDR1 GTSNPN, CDR2 SVGIG (reference sequence).

The DNA of the CDR3 is TGTGCCAGCTCTCTAGTGGGCGGGGGCCAGATCTTCCTCTACGAGCAGTACTTC. Protein: CASSLVGGGQIFLYEQYF. V and J are TRBV18 and TRBJ2-7; a weak D match, TRBD2 (7 bases). Germline CDR1 reads KGHSH; CDR2 reads LQKENI. Trimming pared 6 bases from V and 3 bases from J, leaving 27 bases between. The CDR3 is 18 residues long.

The CDR3 DNA reads TGTGCCAGCAGCTTAGCGATCGGGCTCACTGAAGCTTTCTTT. As protein: CASSLAIGLTEAFF. This chain uses TRBV7-8 with TRBJ1-1, with D hard to call. The germline V and J ends were trimmed by 0 bases and 4 bases, with 9 bases remaining between them. From germline, CDR1 is SGHVS and CDR2 FQNEAQ. The CDR3 contains 14 residues.

The V and J genes are TRBV7-2 and TRBJ2-7, with a weak D call TRBD2 (6 bases). The CDR3 totals 13 residues. The V gene's germline CDR1 is SGHTA and CDR2 FQGNSA. V dropped 6 bases and J dropped 9 bases, with 18 bases sitting between them. The CDR3 DNA follows: TGTGCCAGCAGTCGAGGACTACTGCGTGGGCAGTACTTC. This sequence encodes CASSRGLLRGQYF. Supplemented by reference TRBV7-2 and TRBJ2-7, the full variable domain reads GAGVSQSPSNKVTEKGKDVELRCDPISGHTALYWYRQSLGQGLEFLIYFQGNSAPDKSGLPSDRFSAERTGGSVSTLTIQRTQQEDSAVYLCASSRGLLRGQYFGPGTRLTVT.

V is TRBV10-1 and J is TRBJ2-3; 10 bases agree with TRBD2. The germline CDR1 and CDR2 sequences are WNHNN and SYGVQD (reference sequence). This CDR3 has 16 residues. The ends lost 4 bases at V and 3 bases at J; junction bases unmatched: 7. CDR3: CASSGGAGGPTDTQYF. In nucleotides, the CDR3 is TGCGCCAGCAGTGGGGGAGCGGGAGGGCCGACAGATACGCAGTATTTT.

The chain joins TRBV4-2 to TRBJ1-6, with 7 bases aligning to TRBD1. CDR1 and CDR2 (germline): LGHNA, YNFKEQ. The CDR3 extends over 17 amino acids. Trimming took 0 bases from V and 0 from J; bases not matched to a gene: 2. For the CDR3, the DNA is TGTGCCAGCAGCCAAGAGCAGGGGGGCTCCTATAATTCACCCCTCCACTTT. It specifies CASSQEQGGSYNSPLHF.

This chain joins TRBV15 and TRBJ1-5, with D perhaps matching TRBD1 (5 bases). This CDR3 spans 17 amino acids. The germline gives CDR1 LNHNV, CDR2 YYDKDF (reference sequence). Trimming shortened V by 2 bases and J by 2 bases, and 16 bases separated the two germline ends. The CDR3 here is CATSRISSGTRNQPQHF. The CDR3 DNA reads as TGTGCCACCAGCAGAATTTCCTCAGGGACCCGCAATCAGCCCCAGCATTTT.

The chain is built from TRBV5-1 and TRBJ2-2, with D unclear. Trimming stripped 0 bases from V and 1 base from J, with 4 bases between. The CDR3 totals 14 residues. CDR1 is SGHRS, CDR2 YFSETQ, per germline. The CDR3 loop is CASSLDQNTGELFF. Here the CDR3 DNA reads TGCGCCAGCAGCTTGGACCAGAACACCGGGGAGCTGTTTTTT.